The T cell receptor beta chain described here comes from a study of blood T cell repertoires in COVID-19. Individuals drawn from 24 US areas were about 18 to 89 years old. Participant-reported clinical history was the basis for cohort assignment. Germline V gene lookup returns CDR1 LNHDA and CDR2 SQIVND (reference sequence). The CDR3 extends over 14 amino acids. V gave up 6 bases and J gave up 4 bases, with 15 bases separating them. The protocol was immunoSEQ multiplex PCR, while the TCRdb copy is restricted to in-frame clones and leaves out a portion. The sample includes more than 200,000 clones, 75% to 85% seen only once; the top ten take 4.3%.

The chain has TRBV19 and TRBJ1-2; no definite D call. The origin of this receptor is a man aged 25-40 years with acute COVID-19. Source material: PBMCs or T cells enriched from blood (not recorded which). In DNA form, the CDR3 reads TGTGCCAGTAGCCGGGAAGTATTAGGCTATGGCTACACCTTC. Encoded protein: CASSREVLGYGYTF.